This is a list of T cell receptor beta chains from one sample in a study of blood T cells in healthy people across ages. TCRdb ran MiXCR on the 5' RACE reads and lists one entry per CDR3 protein. The table has 600,000 or so distinct CDR3 sequences, approximately 30% seen once. Sequenced: blood. Receptors originate from a woman of 80 years or more in good health. CDR3s include the opening cysteine and the closing phenylalanine or tryptophan. A D gene is named only where the DNA matches it firmly. Size values are once, few and many counts, or a class for expanded clones, and some rows have none.

V,size,J,D,DNA,CDR3
TRBV29-1,many,TRBJ2-7,.,TGCAGCGCTAAGACAGGTACCCACGAGCAGTACTTC,CSAKTGTHEQYF
TRBV20-1,few,TRBJ1-2,TRBD1,TGCAGTGCTAGCCGGACAGGGGGCGGCGGCTACACCTTC,CSASRTGGGGYTF
TRBV30,.,TRBJ1-5,.,TGTGCCTGGAGTGTTTCAGGGCGACGGTATCAGCCCCAGCATTTT,CAWSVSGRRYQPQHF
TRBV6-5,few,TRBJ1-1,TRBD1,TGTGCCAGCAGAGACAGGGGTTACAGAACTGAAGCTTTCTTT,CASRDRGYRTEAFF
TRBV5-1,.,TRBJ2-7,.,TGCGCCAGCAGCTTGGGGATAGAGCAGTACTTC,CASSLGIEQYF
TRBV24-1,.,TRBJ2-7,.,TGTGCCACCAGTGAAATCCGGGACCCTGCCCGCACTGAGCAGTACTTC,CATSEIRDPARTEQYF
TRBV20-1,.,TRBJ1-2,.,TGCAGTGCTAGAGTCGTTGGACGGGGAGTTTTGCCCACCTTC,CSARVVGRGVLPTF
TRBV12-3/TRBV12-4,many,TRBJ1-2,TRBD1,TGTGCCAGCAGCCGGGGGGTGGACAGGGGTGATGGCTACACCTTC,CASSRGVDRGDGYTF
TRBV20-1,few,TRBJ1-1,.,TGCAGTGCTAGAGCAGCGGTAAACCAGGTGGTAGTGTTCTTT,CSARAAVNQVVVFF
TRBV2,.,TRBJ1-1,TRBD1,TGTGCCACCCAGAAGGGGGCGGTCACTGAAGCTTTCTTT,CATQKGAVTEAFF
TRBV5-1,once,TRBJ1-2,.,TGCGCCAGCAGCTTGGAAGCAAACACCAACTATGGCTACACCTTC,CASSLEANTNYGYTF
TRBV28,few,TRBJ1-2,.,TGTGCCAGCACCGTAAGGGGCTATGGCTACACCTTC,CASTVRGYGYTF
TRBV7-6,many,TRBJ1-5,.,TGTGCCAGCAGCGCCGGGACCTATCAGCCCCAGCATTTT,CASSAGTYQPQHF
TRBV7-3,.,TRBJ2-1,TRBD2,TGTGCCAGCAGCTTATTCGGGACTAGCGGGGGGGAAGGCCAGTTCTTC,CASSLFGTSGGEGQFF